This T cell receptor (beta chain) was captured in a study of T cell clones after liver transplantation. Study background: Immunosuppression withdrawal was tried within 2 years after liver transplantation in this trial.

Of note for this clone: Its matching antigen is unknown.

The CDR3 is 18 amino acids. Germline CDR1 SGHVS, CDR2 FNYEAQ. With 3 bases removed from V and 1 base from J, the gap between germline ends came to 20 bases. Method: immunoSEQ multiplex PCR; TCRdb's copy keeps in-frame clones and lacks some. The table lists tens of thousands of clones, about 92% of them singletons. Study-wide points: Small, mixed patient groups and varying post-transplant times limit these conclusions. In a couple of subjects, few donor cells limited the measurable donor-reactive repertoire.

The sample consisted of CD4+ T cells from blood, taken approximately 26 months after liver transplant. This chain connects TRBV7-6 to TRBJ2-3; weak D call: TRBD2 (6 bases). The TCR was taken from a human patient who received a liver transplant. Some T cells may be provided by the graft donor. The CDR3 DNA reads TGTGCCAGCAGCTTTTTAGATTTCGGGAGACTTGGCACAGATACGCAGTATTTT. Translating gives CASSFLDFGRLGTDTQYF.